The entry below describes one T cell receptor beta chain. Trimming took 5 bases from V and 7 from J, leaving 12 bases between them. The germline V gene has CDR1 SEHNR and CDR2 FQNEAQ (reference sequence). This CDR3 region has 13 residues. This entry comes from a study of shared clonotypes between healthy human individuals. Each replicate PCR on the sorted subsets used about 0.2 ug DNA (around 30,000 T cell genomes). In the original analysis: Filtering differed for immunoSEQ, which gave only junction sequences without quality scores. Clones were read by immunoSEQ multiplex PCR, and TCRdb kept only the in-frame ones, dropping some. V, J and clone size reflect that table, while D and trimming were determined from the DNA. The table has 2 million to 2.5 million clones, 90% to 97% seen once; the top ten hold roughly 0.13%.

The rearrangement uses TRBV7-9 and TRBJ2-1; D may be TRBD1 (6 bases). The clonotype originates from a man between 18 and 29 years old in good health. Sequencing was carried out using naive CD4+ T cells sorted from blood. As for subset: CD45RA+ positively selected. The CDR3 spells CASSNPQGNEQFF. CDR3 DNA sequence: TGTGCCAGCAGCAATCCACAGGGAAATGAGCAGTTCTTC.